The T cell receptor (beta chain) described here comes from a study of CD8 T cells in ankylosing spondylitis. General observations from the study: There was a TCR beta motif, made of several highly homologous variants, that appeared characteristic of ankylosing spondylitis blood. Within peripheral blood, clones linked to disease were CD8+ and relatively rare. The authors reported significant enrichment of disease-linked clones in matched ankylosing spondylitis synovial fluid.

The CDR3 has 12 residues. V lost 7 bases and J 5 bases, leaving 11 bases between the germline ends. Germline CDR1 and CDR2: ENHRY and SYGVKD. TCRdb re-analysed the 5' RACE reads in MiXCR, keeping a single row per CDR3 protein. The top ten clones hold under 4% of a sample with 290,000 or so distinct CDR3 sequences, 20% to 25% of them seen once. This clonotype was observed a few times. The target antigen is unknown. The specimen sequenced was blood, either unsorted or a sorted T cell fraction (not recorded which). The chain carries TRBV10-3 and TRBJ2-5, with a possible D match to TRBD1 (5 bases). The receptor's source is a female donor with ankylosing spondylitis or in good health (not recorded which). DNA of the CDR3: TGTGCCATCAAACAGGTGGGGGAGACCCAGTACTTC. Amino acids: CAIKQVGETQYF.